The 27 T cell receptor beta chains in this list originate from one sample, sequenced in a study of blood T cell repertoires in COVID-19. The assay was immunoSEQ multiplex PCR, and TCRdb's table has in-frame clones only and misses some. The table records under 200,000 clones, approximately 80% of them present only once. Sequencing used PBMCs or T cells enriched from blood (not recorded which). Source of these receptors: a man aged 50 or older who had recovered from COVID-19.

This clone was observed a handful of times. This chain joins TRBV28 and TRBJ1-5; no firm D call. The V end lost 5 bases, the J end lost 0 bases, and 17 bases lay between the germline ends. From germline, CDR1 is MDHEN and CDR2 SYDVKM. The CDR3 is 17 amino acids. The CDR3 nucleotides are TGTGCCAGCAGTGCCCCGGTCGACACTTATAGCAATCAGCCCCAGCATTTT. It is translated as CASSAPVDTYSNQPQHF.

This sequence joins TRBV6-5 and TRBJ2-5, with D tentatively TRBD1 (6 bases). From germline, CDR1 is MNHEY and CDR2 SVGAGI. Trimming pared 7 bases from V and 4 bases from J, leaving 10 bases between. The CDR3 is 12 amino acids. For the CDR3, the DNA is TGTGCCAGCAAGAAACAGGGAGAGACCCAGTACTTC. Its translation: CASKKQGETQYF.

The chain employs TRBV9 and TRBJ2-1; tentative D call: TRBD2 (6 bases). V was cut by 3 bases and J by 4 bases, with 14 bases left in between. The germline V gene has CDR1 SGDLS and CDR2 YYNGEE. The CDR3 is 15 amino acids. The CDR3 sequence: CASSALSGTYNEQFF. CDR3 bases: TGTGCCAGCAGCGCTCTTAGCGGCACATACAATGAGCAGTTCTTC.

The rearrangement joins TRBV2 to TRBJ1-5; maybe TRBD1 (6 bases). Germline loops: CDR1 SNHLY, CDR2 FYNNEI. Trimming shortened V by 6 bases and J by 7 bases, and 13 bases separated the two germline ends. This CDR3 region has 13 residues. This chain's CDR3 is CASSRTERQPQHF. The CDR3 nucleotides read TGTGCCAGCAGCAGGACAGAGCGCCAGCCCCAGCATTTT.

This clone showed up just once. One junction end disagrees with the germline gene, perhaps due to a read error. The chain recombines TRBV7-7 with TRBJ2-7, with 9 bases matching TRBD1. Germline values: CDR1 SSHAT, CDR2 FNYEAQ (reference sequence). The CDR3 totals 16 residues. The CDR3 region is CASSNEPGQGTDEQYF. CDR3 nucleotides: TGTGCTAGCAGCAACGAACCGGGACAGGGAACAGACGAGCAGTACTTC.

The CDR3 loop is CAWSAQSKTGELFF. The CDR3 DNA reads as TGTGCCTGGAGTGCCCAATCCAAAACCGGGGAGCTGTTTTTT. The chain is built from TRBV30 and TRBJ2-2; D is undetermined. Trimming took 1 base from V and 5 from J, leaving 11 bases between them. There are 14 residues in the CDR3. The germline CDR1 and CDR2 sequences are GTSNPN and SVGIG (reference sequence).

A single count supports this clone. The chain joins TRBV11-2 to TRBJ2-5, with 7 bases identical to TRBD1. V was clipped by 3 bases and J by 3 bases; unmatched bases: 1. The germline CDR1 and CDR2 sequences are SGHAT and FQNNGV. CDR3 size: 13 residues. The CDR3 bases are TGTGCCAGCAGCTTTGACAGGGAAGAGACCCAGTACTTC. Translating gives CASSFDREETQYF.

The rearrangement joins TRBV5-1 to TRBJ2-3, with 8 bases fitting TRBD2. The germline CDR1 and CDR2 sequences are SGHRS and YFSETQ. J lost 4 bases, V lost 5 bases, and 9 bases had no gene match. The CDR3 totals 15 residues. CDR3 region: CASRHREGGADTQYF. The DNA of the CDR3 is TGCGCCAGCAGACACCGGGAGGGTGGGGCAGATACGCAGTATTTT.

The J gene is TRBJ2-2, the V gene TRBV11-3; D might be TRBD2 (6 bases). Germline CDR1 and CDR2: SGHNT and YENEEA. The CDR3 has 16 amino acids. V lost 1 base and J 1 base, leaving 10 bases between the germline ends. The CDR3 DNA reads as TGTGCCAGCAGCTTAGGGGGAGGACAGAACACCGGGGAGCTGTTTTTT. As protein: CASSLGGGQNTGELFF.

The chain joins TRBV6-5 to TRBJ2-7, with TRBD1 as a possible D gene (5 bases). Germline V gene lookup returns CDR1 MNHEY and CDR2 SVGAGI. The length of the CDR3 is 14 residues. The V end was cut by 6 bases, the J end by 4 bases, with 16 bases between. As DNA, the CDR3 is TGTGCCAGCAGGCGTAATGTGGGGCAATACGAGCAGTACTTC. Translation: CASRRNVGQYEQYF.

The V call is TRBV28, the J call TRBJ1-5; possibly TRBD1 for D (5 bases). The germline V gene has CDR1 MDHEN and CDR2 SYDVKM. This CDR3 spans 14 amino acids. The V gene lost 7 bases and the J gene lost 0 bases, with 10 bases spanning the gap. CDR3 sequence (DNA): TGTGCCAGCATCGGACACTATAGCAATCAGCCCCAGCATTTT. Translating it yields CASIGHYSNQPQHF.

The chain carries TRBV19 and TRBJ1-2, with a tentative D call TRBD1 (6 bases). The CDR3 contains 14 residues. The germline V gene has CDR1 LNHDA and CDR2 SQIVND (reference sequence). V lost 7 bases and J lost 2, with 14 bases in between. CDR3 nucleotides: TGTGCCAGTACCCCTGAGGGGGAAAACTATGGCTACACCTTC. Translating it yields CASTPEGENYGYTF.

As DNA, the CDR3 is TGTGCCAGTAGTTCGAGACTAGCGGGGAGCACAGATACGCAGTATTTT. Protein product: CASSSRLAGSTDTQYF. The rearrangement links TRBV19 to TRBJ2-3; TRBD2 aligns across 11 bases. This CDR3 contains 16 residues. The germline V gene encodes CDR1 LNHDA and CDR2 SQIVND (reference sequence). Losses at the gene ends were 5 bases for V and 0 bases for J; bases not matched to a gene: 4.

V gene TRBV2 combines with J gene TRBJ1-6, with 7 nucleotides matching TRBD1. Germline CDR1 and CDR2: SNHLY and FYNNEI. Unmatched junction bases numbered 10, after V lost 7 bases and J lost 1 base. This CDR3 has 17 residues. CDR3 in amino acids: CASTGPTQGSYNSPLHF. In nucleotides, the CDR3 is TGTGCCAGCACCGGTCCGACACAGGGGTCCTATAATTCACCCCTCCACTTT.

The V gene is TRBV19, the J gene TRBJ1-5; D remains unclear. V was clipped by 3 bases and J by 7 bases, with 7 bases between them. This CDR3 is 12 amino acids long. Germline V lookup: CDR1 LNHDA, CDR2 SQIVND (reference sequence). The DNA for the CDR3 is TGTGCCAGTAGTATGGTGCTACAGCCCCAGCATTTT. Translated: CASSMVLQPQHF.

The rearrangement joins TRBV6-5 to TRBJ1-6, with 10 nucleotides matching TRBD1. The CDR3 is made up of 12 amino acids. After removal of 4 bases from V and 17 bases from J, the junction contained 5 bases not matched to a gene. Germline V gene data show CDR1 as MNHEY and CDR2 as SVGAGI. CDR3 sequence: CASSWTGGPVHF. Written as DNA, the CDR3 is TGTGCCAGCAGTTGGACAGGGGGTCCCGTCCACTTT.

In its sample, this clone was seen once. The rearrangement uses TRBV6-5 and TRBJ1-6; D uncertain. The ends were cut back, 4 bases at V and 8 bases at J, with 15 bases in the middle. This CDR3 has 15 amino acids. Looked up from germline, CDR1 is MNHEY and CDR2 is SVGAGI. The CDR3, as DNA: TGTGCCAGCAGTTTGTTAGGCGGGGTGGATTCACCCCTCCACTTT. Its translation: CASSLLGGVDSPLHF.

This clone was counted only a few times. The V call is TRBV2, the J call TRBJ1-4; no reliable D call. The CDR3 spans 14 residues. Trimming cost V 4 bases and J 6 bases, with 12 bases left between them. Germline V gene data show CDR1 as SNHLY and CDR2 as FYNNEI. The CDR3 DNA follows: TGTGCCAGCAGTGCTCGGACTCCCGATGAAAAACTGTTTTTT. It translates to CASSARTPDEKLFF.

The V and J genes are TRBV7-2 and TRBJ2-7; D is undetermined. The CDR3 is 14 amino acids. Between the trimmed V and J ends, which lost 5 bases and 3 bases, there was a span of 14 bases. The germline gives CDR1 SGHTA, CDR2 FQGNSA. CDR3 sequence reads: CASSPIADLYEQYF. The CDR3 region has the DNA TGTGCCAGCAGCCCTATTGCCGATCTCTACGAGCAGTACTTC.

About this clone: A read error may account for a junction end that differs from germline. The chain has TRBV7-7 and TRBJ2-1; 7 bases fit TRBD1. CDR3 length: 21 residues. CDR1 is SSHAT, CDR2 FNYEAQ, per germline (reference sequence). CDR3 bases: TGTGCTAGCAGCTTAGGGGAACAGGGGCCGAGGGGCATTAGCTCCTACAATGAGCAGTTCTTC. It encodes CASSLGEQGPRGISSYNEQFF.

This sequence joins TRBV25-1 and TRBJ2-7, with D perhaps matching TRBD2 (5 bases). The V and J ends lost 6 bases and 4 bases respectively, with 10 bases between them. This CDR3 contains 12 residues. The germline V gene has CDR1 MGHDK and CDR2 SYGVNS. CDR3: CASRGGPYEQYF. The CDR3 region has the DNA TGTGCCAGCAGGGGCGGGCCTTACGAGCAGTACTTC.

The CDR3 loop is CASRTNRGIGNEQFF. Here the CDR3 DNA reads TGTGCCAGCAGGACCAACAGGGGGATCGGCAATGAGCAGTTCTTC. The V and J genes are TRBV28 and TRBJ2-1, with 8 positions matching TRBD1. The V gene end was trimmed by 6 bases and the J gene end by 6 bases; junction bases not matched to a gene: 10. This CDR3 spans 15 amino acids. Germline CDR1 and CDR2: MDHEN and SYDVKM.

As concerns this clone: The sample carries other DNA sequences with the same CDR3. The gene calls are TRBV7-3 and TRBJ2-3; TRBD2 agrees at 8 bases. This CDR3 contains 15 residues. With V trimmed by 2 bases and J by 0 bases, 1 base remained unmatched. The germline CDR1 and CDR2 sequences are SGHTA and FQGTGA. CDR3 region: CASSLAGGSTDTQYF. For the CDR3, the DNA is TGTGCCAGCAGCTTAGCGGGGGGTAGCACAGATACGCAGTATTTT.

This clone showed up just once. The rearrangement links TRBV4-1 to TRBJ2-4, with 8 bases matching TRBD1. Trimming cost V 0 bases and J 8 bases; bases outside gene matches: 9. Germline assignment: CDR1 MGHRA and CDR2 YSYEKL. This CDR3 region has 16 residues. This CDR3 reads CASSQDWTGSRDIQYF. The CDR3 DNA reads as TGCGCCAGCAGCCAAGATTGGACAGGGTCGAGGGACATTCAGTACTTC.

This clone was detected a few times. V and J are TRBV21-1 and TRBJ2-3; TRBD2, the table's D call, was not compared with the DNA. TRBV21-1 constitutes a pseudogene. The CDR3 runs to 16 residues. CDR3 region: CASSKNREGGTDTQYF. CDR3 nucleotide sequence: TGTGCCAGCAGCAAAAACAGGGAGGGAGGCACAGATACGCAGTATTTT.

The chain links TRBV6-5 to TRBJ1-1; possibly TRBD1 for D (6 bases). Germline V lookup: CDR1 MNHEY, CDR2 SVGAGI. V was cut by 6 bases and J by 0 bases, with 8 bases left in between. CDR3 length: 13 residues. CDR3 protein: CASRDRVNTEAFF. As DNA, the CDR3 is TGTGCCAGCAGGGACAGAGTGAACACTGAAGCTTTCTTT.

The chain employs TRBV7-2 and TRBJ1-2, with D possibly matching TRBD1 (5 bases). V was shortened by 4 bases and J by 4 bases, with 10 bases between the two germline ends. Germline CDR1 SGHTA, CDR2 FQGNSA. This CDR3 has 13 amino acids. CDR3 protein: CASSSAGFYGYTF. The CDR3 coding sequence is TGTGCCAGCAGCTCCGCAGGGTTCTATGGCTACACCTTC.